This T cell receptor (beta chain) was identified in a study of shared clonotypes between healthy human individuals (dated by TCRdb to the early 2020s). With regard to the full study: Three men and a couple of women, aged 18 to 49 years, made up the cohort. To increase sequencing depth and limit assay-specific biases, different laboratories used diverse techniques to prepare libraries and sequence TCR repertoires. Per donor, leukapheresis produced somewhere between about 0.9 and 9.5 billion PBMCs. Per donor, three plates each were used for CD4 naive and CD4 memory, two for CD8 naive, and one for CD8 memory. Blood TCR repertoires of a handful of healthy adults were deeply sequenced to estimate repertoire size and the extent of clonotype sharing between individuals. Overall study results and their limits: Clonotypes shared by all four sorted-subset donors showed higher generation probabilities than non-shared clonotypes. Pairwise subsampling led to the expectation that sequencing depth would affect the degree of clonotype sharing among donors. The genetic and exposure-history diversity represented was limited by the small number of donors. Across four donors, 4.5% to 6.5% of naive CD4, approximately 3.5% of naive CD8, about 2.3% of memory CD4, and around 0.4% of memory CD8 clonotypes were shared. Incomplete sequencing was indicated by rarefaction of sorted-subset datasets, despite the large sequencing depth. Larger estimated clonotype richness was generally found for naive subsets than for memory subsets. Sampling was restricted to blood, and TCR repertoires in tissues likely differ from the TCR repertoires found in blood.

Cut back by 6 bases and 3 bases, the V and J ends lie 8 bases apart. Including the terminal cysteine and phenylalanine, the CDR3 comprises 12 residues. The kept DNA is CDR3 alone, 36 bases in frame from the first base. The germline V gene provides CDR1 SGHVS and CDR2 FNYEAQ. Healthy HIV-negative adults with no recently reported acute infections or vaccinations were included as donors. Every donor was a Caucasian adult residing in Nashville, Tennessee, USA. CD4+ T cells were enriched through magnetic negative selection, after which naive cells were positively selected on CD45RA and the remaining negative fraction served as the memory subset. Blood was collected by leukapheresis, and PBMCs were isolated by Ficoll-Histopaque density gradient centrifugation and then cryopreserved in liquid nitrogen vapor phase. Purity and quantity of every magnetically sorted T cell population were checked by analytical flow cytometry. Each sorted fraction had its genomic DNA isolated and then quantified by UV absorbance on a Nanodrop 2000c.

A single count supports this clone. The specificity of this receptor is unknown. The input lacks base qualities; no much larger clone sits a single base away. TCR CDR3 regions were amplified from genomic DNA by multiplex PCR using the deep immunoSEQ assay. For each cell subset, the extracted genomic DNA was distributed evenly across all wells of several immunoSEQ 96-well plates, and each plate served as one replicate. For sorted subsets, 150 to 250 ng genomic DNA, equal to 30,000 to 35,000 T cell genomes, was loaded into each replicate PCR. Purified libraries were quantified with a Qubit 3.0 fluorometer, sized on a Bioanalyzer 2100, and re-quantified with the KAPA Library Quantification kit. Each immunoSEQ 96-well plate was sequenced on its own single-read 150-cycle Illumina NextSeq 550 flow cell. The authors' analysis ran thus. The immunoSEQ output contained only junctional sequences without quality scores, so filtering could not match that applied to full-length reads. Sequences were annotated with PyIR, a Python wrapper for IgBLAST v1.9, using IMGT germline references to assign V/J genes and CDR3. Reads were filtered out if the reads had weak V/J assignments (E-value above 1e-6), no CDR3, stop codons, out-of-frame junctions, or ambiguous translated residues. V3J clonotypes were defined as sequences sharing the same inferred V gene, J gene, and CDR3 amino acid sequence. Percentage overlap between repertoires was computed as shared unique clonotypes divided by the size of the smaller repertoire. Three approaches were used to assess repertoire richness: RTK rarefaction, the Chao1 estimator, and Recon v2.1 estimates of unobserved clonotypes. OLGA was used to compute generation probabilities for all TCRbeta clonotypes that the gDNA method yielded from several donors. TCRdb obtained this table from immuneACCESS and retained in-frame rearrangements with V and J assigned. These tables miss some clones; where compared with another copy, unresolved V genes account for less than half of the shortfall, and the remainder is unexplained. The DNA gave D and trimming, while V, J and clone size come from that table. Across this sample there are approximately 1.4 million clones, with 95% to 99% seen only once. The leading ten clones occupy roughly 0.45% of the sample.

The chain joins TRBV7-6 to TRBJ2-5; confidence is insufficient to name the D gene. The sequenced material came from naive CD4+ T cells sorted from blood. In the paper's terms, the cell subset or site label means: CD45RA+ positively selected. This receptor was obtained from a man in his thirties or forties in good health. The nucleotides read TGTGCCAGCAGTCTCGTGAAAGAGACCCAGTACTTC. The encoded protein is CASSLVKETQYF.